Listed here are 2 T cell receptor beta chains from one sample, sequenced in a study of T-cell reconstitution after alpha-beta-depleted transplantation in children. Preparing the TCRbeta library involved the use of unique molecular identifiers. In TCRdb, the PCR reads were re-called with MiXCR into one record per CDR3 protein. Here the sample spans more than 3,500 distinct CDR3 sequences, 15% to 20% being singletons. The source was PBMCs, mostly from graft donor cells, collected 180 days after TCRalphabeta/CD19-depleted stem cell transplant. The receptors were sampled from a male patient aged 2 to 9 who had a stem cell transplant for acute lymphoblastic leukemia, so the T cells may come from the graft donor.

This clonotype is termed medium-sized. The rearrangement uses TRBV11-2 and TRBJ2-5; D gene ambiguous. Germline CDR1 is SGHAT and CDR2 is FQNNGV. V shed 0 bases and J shed 5 bases, with 10 bases lying between them. This CDR3 is built from 14 residues. The CDR3 DNA is TGTGCCAGCAGCTTAGATCAGGAAGCGGAGACCCAGTACTTC. Its translation: CASSLDQEAETQYF.

In its sample, this clonotype is medium-sized (0.01 to 0.1%). The V call is TRBV5-1, the J call TRBJ2-7; D remains unclear. The germline V gene has CDR1 SGHRS and CDR2 YFSETQ. V lost 7 bases to trimming and J lost 2 bases, with 16 bases between them. The CDR3 totals 14 residues. The DNA for the CDR3 is TGCGCCAGCGCCGAGGCAGCGCCCACCTACGAGCAGTACTTC. Its protein is CASAEAAPTYEQYF. Filled out from reference TRBV5-1 and TRBJ2-7, the complete variable domain reads KAGVTQTPRYLIKTRGQQVTLSCSPISGHRSVSWYQQTPGQGLQFLFEYFSETQRNKGNFPGRFSGRQFSNSRSEMNVSTLELGDSALYLCASAEAAPTYEQYFGPGTRLTVT.